The 2 T cell receptor beta chains listed next were all sequenced from one sample in a study of graft-versus-host responses after intestinal transplantation listed by TCRdb under 2021. Their antigen targets remain unknown. The method behind the library was the immunoSEQ multiplex PCR assay. Here the immuneACCESS table is served through TCRdb, limited to in-frame sequences with V and J called. Missing clones are a known gap in these copies; in checked studies unresolved V genes cover under half, and the rest lacks a known reason. The sample table holds about 50,000 clones, of which 80% to 95% were seen once. The ten largest clonotypes hold around 2.5% of the sample. The time point label, read with the paper, signifies: cells obtained before transplantation from donor or recipient. This specimen was unstimulated CD4+ T cells sorted from spleen or lymph node cells, taken before transplant. The receptors derive from a human donor who was the organ donor for an intestinal transplant.

The gene calls are TRBV28 and TRBJ2-3; TRBD2 matches 13 bases. Germline trimming cut 4 bases from V and 3 bases from J; bases unmatched to any gene: 7. The CDR3 is 17 amino acids. The germline CDR1 and CDR2 sequences are MDHEN and SYDVKM. CDR3 nucleotide sequence: TGTGCCAGCAGTTCTACTAGCGGGAGGGCCAAAACAGATACGCAGTATTTT. It yields the protein CASSSTSGRAKTDTQYF.

The chain combines TRBV7-3 with TRBJ2-3; 8 bases are shared with TRBD2. The ends lost 1 base at V and 5 bases at J; junction bases unmatched: 11. The CDR3 covers 17 residues. Germline-derived CDR1 and CDR2 are SGHTA and FQGTGA. CDR3 in amino acids: CASSLRGGLEVRDTQYF. CDR3 coding DNA: TGTGCCAGCAGCTTAAGGGGGGGACTAGAGGTGAGAGATACGCAGTATTTT.